This TCR beta chain came from a study of T-cell memory formation after mild COVID-19. Study overall: Most TCR clusters belonged to a single donor. Whole-study findings and limits: The study detected some responding clones in pre-infection memory, suggesting cross-reactive memory joined. CD4+ contracting clones were mainly CM and EM; CD8+ ones, EMRA.

The CDR3 length is 13 residues. Germline values: CDR1 SQVTM, CDR2 ANQGSEA. V was cut by 4 bases and J by 3 bases, with 11 bases left in between. TCRdb re-called the 5' RACE reads with MiXCR, one entry per CDR3 protein. In the table there are some 40,000 distinct CDR3 sequences, 6% to 8% of which are singletons. This clonotype was picked up many times. What it recognizes is unknown. The sequenced material came from PBMCs or a T cell subset sorted from them (not recorded which). The rearrangement joins TRBV29-1 to TRBJ2-3; D gene ambiguous. The TCR comes from a man aged 18 to 30 who had mild COVID-19 (a few samples of this study predate the infection). Cell type and time point are not known. CDR3 protein: CSVVSPVTDTQYF. In DNA, the CDR3 is TGCAGCGTTGTTTCTCCAGTAACAGATACGCAGTATTTT.